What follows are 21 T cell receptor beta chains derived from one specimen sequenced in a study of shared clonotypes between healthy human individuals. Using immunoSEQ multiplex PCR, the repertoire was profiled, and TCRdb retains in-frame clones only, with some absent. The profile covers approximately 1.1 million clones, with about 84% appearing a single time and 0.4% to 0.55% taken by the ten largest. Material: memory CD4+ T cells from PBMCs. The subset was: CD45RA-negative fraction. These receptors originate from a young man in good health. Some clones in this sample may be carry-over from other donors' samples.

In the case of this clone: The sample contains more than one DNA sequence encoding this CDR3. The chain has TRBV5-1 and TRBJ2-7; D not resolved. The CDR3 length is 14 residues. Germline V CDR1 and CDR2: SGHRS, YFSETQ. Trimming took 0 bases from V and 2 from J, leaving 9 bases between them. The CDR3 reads CASSLAGPAYEQYF. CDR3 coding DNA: TGCGCCAGCAGCTTGGCCGGACCAGCCTACGAGCAGTACTTC.

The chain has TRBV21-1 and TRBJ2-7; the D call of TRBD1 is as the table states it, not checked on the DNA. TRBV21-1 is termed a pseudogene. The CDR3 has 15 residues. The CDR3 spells CASSKEGQGCYEQYF. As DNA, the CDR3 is TGTGCCAGCAGCAAAGAGGGACAGGGTTGCTACGAGCAGTACTTC.

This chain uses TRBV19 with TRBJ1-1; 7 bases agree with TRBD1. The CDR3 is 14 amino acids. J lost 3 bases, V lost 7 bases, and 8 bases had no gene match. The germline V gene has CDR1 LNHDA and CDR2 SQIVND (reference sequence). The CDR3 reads CASTRQGGDTEAFF. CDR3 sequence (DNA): TGTGCCAGTACGAGACAGGGAGGCGACACTGAAGCTTTCTTT.

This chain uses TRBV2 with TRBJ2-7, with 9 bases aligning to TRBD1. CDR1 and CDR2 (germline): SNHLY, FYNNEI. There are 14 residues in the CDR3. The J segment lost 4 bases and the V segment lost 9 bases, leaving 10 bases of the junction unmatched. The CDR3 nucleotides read TGTGCCAGTGCCTTACAGGGGGCGCGGTACGAGCAGTACTTC. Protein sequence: CASALQGARYEQYF.

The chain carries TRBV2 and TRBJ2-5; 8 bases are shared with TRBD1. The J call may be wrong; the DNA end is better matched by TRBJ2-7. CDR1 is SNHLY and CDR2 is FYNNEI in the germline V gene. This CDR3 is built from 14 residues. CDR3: CASSEQGAGYEQYF. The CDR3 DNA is TGTGCCAGCAGTGAGCAGGGGGCAGGGTACGAGCAGTACTTC.

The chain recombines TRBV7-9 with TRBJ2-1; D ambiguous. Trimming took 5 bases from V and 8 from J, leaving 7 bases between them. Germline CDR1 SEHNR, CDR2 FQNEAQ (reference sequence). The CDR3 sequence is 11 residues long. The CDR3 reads CASSAIHEQFF. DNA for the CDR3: TGTGCCAGCAGCGCAATACATGAGCAGTTCTTC.

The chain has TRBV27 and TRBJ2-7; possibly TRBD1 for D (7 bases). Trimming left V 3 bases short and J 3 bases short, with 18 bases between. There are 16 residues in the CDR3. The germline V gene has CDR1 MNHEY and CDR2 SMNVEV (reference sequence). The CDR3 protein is CASSFTAGQLNYEQYF. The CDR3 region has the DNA TGTGCCAGCAGTTTTACGGCGGGACAGCTGAACTACGAGCAGTACTTC.

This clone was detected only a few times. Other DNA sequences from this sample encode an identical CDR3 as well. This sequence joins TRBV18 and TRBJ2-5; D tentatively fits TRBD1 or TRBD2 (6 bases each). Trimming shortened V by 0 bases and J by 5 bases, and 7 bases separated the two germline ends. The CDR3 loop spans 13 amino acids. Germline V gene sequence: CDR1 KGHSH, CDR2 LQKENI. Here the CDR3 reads CASSPPGGETQYF. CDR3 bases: TGTGCCAGCTCACCACCAGGGGGGGAGACCCAGTACTTC.

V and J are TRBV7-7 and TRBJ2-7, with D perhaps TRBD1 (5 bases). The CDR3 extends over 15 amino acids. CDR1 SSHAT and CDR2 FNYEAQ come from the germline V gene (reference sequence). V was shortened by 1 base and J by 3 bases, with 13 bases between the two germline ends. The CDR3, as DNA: TGTGCCAGCAGCTTAGGGCAGGGTTCAGGCTACGAGCAGTACTTC. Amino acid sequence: CASSLGQGSGYEQYF. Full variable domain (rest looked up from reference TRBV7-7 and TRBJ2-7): GAGVSQSPRYKVTKRGQDVTLRCDPISSHATLYWYQQALGQGPEFLTYFNYEAQPDKSGLPSDRFSAERPEGSISTLTIQRTEQRDSAMYRCASSLGQGSGYEQYFGPGTRLTVT.

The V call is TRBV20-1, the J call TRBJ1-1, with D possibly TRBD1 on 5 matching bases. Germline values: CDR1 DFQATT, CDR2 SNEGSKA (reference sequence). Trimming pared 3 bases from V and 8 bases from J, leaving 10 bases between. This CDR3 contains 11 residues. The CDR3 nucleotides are TGCAGTGCTAGTAGGGACGGGGAAGCTTTCTTT. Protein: CSASRDGEAFF.

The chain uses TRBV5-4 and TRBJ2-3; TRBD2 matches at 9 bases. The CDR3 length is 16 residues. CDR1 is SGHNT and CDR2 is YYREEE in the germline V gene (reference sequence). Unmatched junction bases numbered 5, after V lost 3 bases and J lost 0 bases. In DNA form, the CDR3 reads TGTGCCAGCAGCTCCGCTAGCGGGGCTAGCACAGATACGCAGTATTTT. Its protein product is CASSSASGASTDTQYF.

The CDR3 reads CASSLWSWGGTSGFGEQYF. The CDR3 nucleotides read TGTGCCAGCAGTTTATGGTCTTGGGGTGGGACTAGCGGGTTCGGGGAGCAGTACTTC. This chain joins TRBV27 and TRBJ2-7, with 12 bases lining up with TRBD2. The CDR3 has 19 amino acids. Germline-derived CDR1 and CDR2 are MNHEY and SMNVEV (reference sequence). Unmatched junction bases numbered 17, after V lost 1 base and J lost 7 bases.

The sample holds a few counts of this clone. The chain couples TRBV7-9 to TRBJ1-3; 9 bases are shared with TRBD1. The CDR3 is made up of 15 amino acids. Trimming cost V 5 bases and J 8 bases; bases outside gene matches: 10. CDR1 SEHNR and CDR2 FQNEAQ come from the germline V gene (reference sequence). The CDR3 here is CASSPSGTGRDTIYF. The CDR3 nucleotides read TGTGCCAGCAGCCCCTCCGGGACAGGGAGGGACACCATATATTTT.

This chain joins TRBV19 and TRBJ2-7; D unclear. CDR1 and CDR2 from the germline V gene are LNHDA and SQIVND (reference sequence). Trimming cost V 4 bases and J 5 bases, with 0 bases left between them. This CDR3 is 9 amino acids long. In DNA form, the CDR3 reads TGTGCCAGTAGTAACGAGCAGTACTTC. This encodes CASSNEQYF.

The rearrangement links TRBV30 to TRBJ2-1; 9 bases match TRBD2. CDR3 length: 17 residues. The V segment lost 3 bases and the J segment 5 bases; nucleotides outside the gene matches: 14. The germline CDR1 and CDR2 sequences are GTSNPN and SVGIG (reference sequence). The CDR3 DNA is TGTGCCTGGAGCCGAGCTAGCGGGGCCTACGGAAACAATGAGCAGTTCTTC. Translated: CAWSRASGAYGNNEQFF.

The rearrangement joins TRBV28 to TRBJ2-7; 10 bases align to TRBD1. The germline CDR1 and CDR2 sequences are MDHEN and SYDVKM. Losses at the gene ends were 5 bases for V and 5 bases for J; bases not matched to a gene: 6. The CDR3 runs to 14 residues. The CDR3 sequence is CASSRQGAFHEQYF. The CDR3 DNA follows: TGTGCCAGCAGTCGACAGGGGGCTTTCCACGAGCAGTACTTC. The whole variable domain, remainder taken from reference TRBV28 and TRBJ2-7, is DVKVTQSSRYLVKRTGEKVFLECVQDMDHENMFWYRQDPGLGLRLIYFSYDVKMKEKGDIPEGYSVSREKKERFSLILESASTNQTSMYLCASSRQGAFHEQYFGPGTRLTVT.

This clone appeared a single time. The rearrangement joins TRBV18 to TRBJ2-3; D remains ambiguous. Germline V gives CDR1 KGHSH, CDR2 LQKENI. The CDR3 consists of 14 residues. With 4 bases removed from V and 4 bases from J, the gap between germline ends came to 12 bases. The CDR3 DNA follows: TGTGCCAGCTCACTCCAAGCGATTGCAGATACGCAGTATTTT. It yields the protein CASSLQAIADTQYF.

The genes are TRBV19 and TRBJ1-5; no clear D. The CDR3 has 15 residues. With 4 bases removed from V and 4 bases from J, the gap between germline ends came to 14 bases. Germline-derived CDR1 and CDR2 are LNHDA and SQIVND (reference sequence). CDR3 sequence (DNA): TGTGCCAGTAGTAAGGGCGCCTCGGGGAATCAGCCCCAGCATTTT. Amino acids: CASSKGASGNQPQHF.

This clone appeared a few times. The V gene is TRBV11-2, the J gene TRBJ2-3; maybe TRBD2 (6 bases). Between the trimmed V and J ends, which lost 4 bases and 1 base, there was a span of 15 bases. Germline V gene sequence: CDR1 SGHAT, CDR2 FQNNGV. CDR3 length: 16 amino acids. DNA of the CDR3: TGTGCCAGCAGCTCTTGGGTGGCTAGCGGCACAGATACGCAGTATTTT. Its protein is CASSSWVASGTDTQYF.

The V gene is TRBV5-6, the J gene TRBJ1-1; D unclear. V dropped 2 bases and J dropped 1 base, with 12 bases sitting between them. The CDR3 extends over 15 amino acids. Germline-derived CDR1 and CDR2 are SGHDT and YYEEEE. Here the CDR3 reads CASSLLTTANTEAFF. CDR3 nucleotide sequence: TGTGCCAGCAGCTTATTGACGACCGCGAACACTGAAGCTTTCTTT. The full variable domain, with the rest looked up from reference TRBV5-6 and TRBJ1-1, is DAGVTQSPTHLIKTRGQQVTLRCSPKSGHDTVSWYQQALGQGPQFIFQYYEEEERQRGNFPDRFSGHQFPNYSSELNVNALLLGDSALYLCASSLLTTANTEAFFGQGTRLTVV.

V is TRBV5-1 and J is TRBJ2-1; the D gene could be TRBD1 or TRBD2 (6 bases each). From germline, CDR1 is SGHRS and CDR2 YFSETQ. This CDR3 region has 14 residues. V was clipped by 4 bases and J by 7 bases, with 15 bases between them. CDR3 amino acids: CASSVVQGTNEQFF. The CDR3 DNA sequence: TGCGCCAGCAGCGTGGTCCAGGGGACTAATGAGCAGTTCTTC.